These 7 T cell receptor beta chains were all obtained from the same sample, sequenced in a study of vaccination and CD4 T cells after COVID-19. The treatment is: approximately 10-day PBMC culture with coronavirus spike peptide pools or control peptides (ViraFEST assay). The Oncomine TCR Beta short-read assay was what sequenced the DNA obtained from cultured CD4+ T cells. Via MiXCR, TCRdb re-called the PCR reads, giving one row per CDR3 protein. The sample carries approximately 25,000 distinct CDR3 sequences, about 52% recorded once. These TCRs are of unknown antigen specificity. Sequencing was carried out using CD4+ T cells from blood, cultured in vitro. The receptors here all came from a human donor who had recovered from COVID-19.

This clonotype was observed a few times. The CDR3 bases are TGTGCCAGCACCAATTACGGGGAGCTGTTTTTT. It codes for CASTNYGELFF. V and J are TRBV7-9 and TRBJ2-2; no firm D call. CDR1 is SEHNR, CDR2 FQNEAQ, per germline (reference sequence). The CDR3 contains 11 residues. V was shortened by 7 bases and J by 7 bases, with 7 bases between the two germline ends.

The CDR3 DNA sequence: TGTGCCAGCAGTTACGACGCACAGGGTAACACTGAAGCTTTCTTT. This gives the protein CASSYDAQGNTEAFF. This chain connects TRBV6-5 to TRBJ1-1; weak D call: TRBD1 (6 bases). The CDR3 contains 15 residues. V was pared by 2 bases and J by 2 bases, with 12 bases between. Germline V gene sequence: CDR1 MNHEY, CDR2 SVGAGI.

This clonotype was detected only once. The chain carries TRBV19 and TRBJ2-2; TRBD1 is a possible D gene (6 bases). Germline CDR1 reads LNHDA; CDR2 reads SQIVND (reference sequence). CDR3 length equals 15 residues. The V end lost 6 bases, the J end lost 1 base, and 12 bases lay between the germline ends. The CDR3 is CASRSGVWNTGELFF. Here the CDR3 DNA reads TGTGCCAGTAGGTCAGGGGTGTGGAACACCGGGGAGCTGTTTTTT.

This CDR3 reads CASSFPSYNEQFF. The CDR3 DNA follows: TGTGCCAGCAGTTTCCCCTCCTACAATGAGCAGTTCTTC. V usage is TRBV28 and J usage is TRBJ2-1; no firm D call. The CDR3 length is 13 residues. The V gene's germline CDR1 is MDHEN and CDR2 SYDVKM. Between the trimmed V and J ends, which lost 3 bases and 0 bases, there was a span of 3 bases.

This clonotype was counted between two and nine times. This rearrangement joins TRBV6-1 to TRBJ2-7; 8 nucleotides align to TRBD2. V lost 6 bases, J lost 5 bases, and 6 bases stayed unmatched. Germline-derived CDR1 and CDR2 are MNHNS and SASEGT. The CDR3 loop spans 13 amino acids. CDR3 region: CASRAGLVHEQYF. The CDR3 nucleotides are TGTGCCAGCAGGGCGGGACTAGTCCACGAGCAGTACTTC.

This clonotype was detected a few times. This sequence joins TRBV28 and TRBJ1-2; 12 nucleotides align to TRBD1. CDR3 size: 16 residues. J gave up 5 bases and V 6 bases, and 10 bases lay outside the gene matches. CDR1 is MDHEN, CDR2 SYDVKM, per germline. Here the CDR3 reads CASRSMGQGAGYGYTF. The DNA of the CDR3 is TGTGCCAGCAGATCGATGGGACAGGGGGCAGGATATGGCTACACCTTC.

This clonotype was counted once. The rearrangement links TRBV27 to TRBJ2-2; D possibly matches TRBD1 or TRBD2 (5 bases each). V was trimmed by 7 bases and J by 1 base, leaving 10 bases between them. Germline assignment: CDR1 MNHEY and CDR2 SMNVEV (reference sequence). This CDR3 is 14 amino acids long. CDR3 in DNA: TGTGCCAGCACCGGGACGATGAACACCGGGGAGCTGTTTTTT. This gives the protein CASTGTMNTGELFF.